Sequencing of this TCR beta chain was carried out in a study of cytomegalovirus exposure and HLA in healthy donors. Turning to the study itself: Clustering assigned 70% to 90% of the approximately 370 genotyped donors to the Caucasian-associated ancestry cluster.

Study outcomes and limitations: A later analysis found TCR association rates differed by HLA locus, highest for DRB1 and lowest for HLA-C. Researchers catalogued about 150 TCR beta chains as cytomegalovirus-associated. A prior analysis recorded that most TCR beta V segments were productive about 90% or about 30% of the time.

This CDR3 has 15 residues. The V end lost 2 bases, the J end lost 8 bases, and 21 bases lay between the germline ends. Germline V gene data show CDR1 as SQVTM and CDR2 as ANQGSEA. 13 Jbeta primers and 60 Vbeta primers were used for the PCR. Produced via immunoSEQ multiplex PCR; TCRdb's table is partial and in-frame only. The data contain some 180,000 clones, 82% of them singletons. Remarks on this clone: The antigen is undetermined.

The sequence came from a man aged 35 to 55 in good health and CMV-seronegative. The specimen sequenced was PBMCs. V is TRBV29-1 and J is TRBJ1-2; D is possibly TRBD1 (5 bases). For the CDR3, the DNA is TGCAGCGTTGAATCTCAGCAGATCCAGGGTGCCGGCTACACCTTC. Its protein is CSVESQQIQGAGYTF. The whole variable domain, filled in from reference TRBV29-1 and TRBJ1-2, reads SAVISQKPSRDICQRGTSLTIQCQVDSQVTMMFWYRQQPGQSLTLIATANQGSEATYESGFVIDKFPISRPNLTFSTLTVSNMSPEDSSIYLCSVESQQIQGAGYTFGSGTRLTVV.